This T cell receptor beta chain was recovered during a study of a mutant IDH1 vaccine in newly diagnosed glioma. Overall study: Sex distribution of treated patients was about 62% male and roughly 38% female; mean age was about 40 years.

Only in-frame clones appear in the TCRdb table, and some are missing; sequencing was by immunoSEQ multiplex PCR. The sample consists of more than 25,000 clones, 75% to 80% of them appearing once. The germline V gene encodes CDR1 SGDLS and CDR2 YYNGEE. This CDR3 is 14 amino acids long. V was clipped by 4 bases and J by 5 bases; unmatched bases: 6. Time point described: week 5, during vaccination. It was 300 ug of mutant IDH1 20-mer peptide that made up each vaccine dose, given with topical imiquimod. Concerning this clone itself: The antigen is undetermined.

Material: PBMCs, obtained from a glioma patient whose treatment included an IDH1 peptide vaccine. The TCR was taken from a man aged 35 to 55 with glioma. The genes are TRBV9 and TRBJ1-5; TRBD1 matches 7 bases. Here the CDR3 DNA reads TGTGCCAGCAGCCGGGGACAGAGGGATCAGCCCCAGCATTTT. Translation: CASSRGQRDQPQHF. Supplemented by reference TRBV9 and TRBJ1-5, the full variable domain reads DSGVTQTPKHLITATGQRVTLRCSPRSGDLSVYWYQQSLDQGLQFLIQYYNGEERAKGNILERFSAQQFPDLHSELNLSSLELGDSALYFCASSRGQRDQPQHFGDGTRLSIL.